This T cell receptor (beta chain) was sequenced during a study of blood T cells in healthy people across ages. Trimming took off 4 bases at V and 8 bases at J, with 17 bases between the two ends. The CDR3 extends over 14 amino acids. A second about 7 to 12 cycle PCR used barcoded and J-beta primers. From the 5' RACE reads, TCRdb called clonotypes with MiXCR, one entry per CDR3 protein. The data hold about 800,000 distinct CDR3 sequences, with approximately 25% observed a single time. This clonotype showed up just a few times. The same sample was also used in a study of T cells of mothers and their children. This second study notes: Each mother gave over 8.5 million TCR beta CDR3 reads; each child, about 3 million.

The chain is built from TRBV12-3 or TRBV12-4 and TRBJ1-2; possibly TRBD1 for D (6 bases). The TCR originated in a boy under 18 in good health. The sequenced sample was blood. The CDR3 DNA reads TGTGCCAGCAGTTCCCCGGACGGGGGGGCCGGCTACACCTTC. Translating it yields CASSSPDGGAGYTF.